This T cell receptor (beta chain) emerged from a study of blood T cell repertoires in COVID-19. About the study: Specimens from acute and convalescent COVID-19 originated in the United States, Italy and Spain.

V gave up 10 bases and J gave up 7 bases; unmatched junction bases: 15. Germline V gene lookup returns CDR1 SNHLY and CDR2 FYNNEI. The CDR3 contains 15 residues. As handled by the study authors: Cell counts per sample came from amplifying reference gene primers. Measured with immunoSEQ multiplex PCR; TCRdb has only the in-frame clones, and not every one. V and J calls and clone size are those listed in that table; D and trimming were worked out from the DNA. The table has under 300,000 clones, 87% seen once. The receptor's source is a woman aged 25 to 39 with acute COVID-19. The chain employs TRBV2 and TRBJ2-1; 8 nucleotides agree with TRBD1. The sample comprised PBMCs or T cells enriched from blood (not recorded which). The CDR3 spells CANKGQGQWRNEQFF. CDR3 coding DNA: TGTGCCAACAAAGGACAGGGCCAATGGAGGAATGAGCAGTTCTTC.